This paragraph covers one T cell receptor (beta chain) sequence. The antigen is unknown. Those who donated were healthy bone marrow donors. This sample is drawn from a study of cytomegalovirus exposure and HLA in healthy donors. V shed 6 bases, J shed 1 base, and the junction held 5 bases outside the gene matches. Germline CDR1 SNHLY, CDR2 FYNNEI. The CDR3 contains 15 residues. General study findings and limits: Rarity held for most TCR sequences, but there were some public TCRs that occurred in many donors.

60 Vbeta and 13 Jbeta primers were used in PCR. Some clones are missing from TCRdb's copy, which holds only in-frame ones; the method was immunoSEQ multiplex PCR. Seen here are about 140,000 clones, approximately 84% observed once, and the top ten hold about 1.4%. The receptor was derived from a man aged 25 to 45 in good health and CMV-seropositive. Material: PBMCs. The rearrangement uses TRBV2 and TRBJ2-3; TRBD1 agrees at 9 bases. Here the CDR3 DNA reads TGTGCCAGCAGGGGACAGGGCTTGGGCACAGATACGCAGTATTTT. Its translation is CASRGQGLGTDTQYF.